This T cell receptor (beta chain) derives from a study of blood T cell repertoires in COVID-19. In the study overall: The study drew acute and convalescent COVID-19 samples from the United States, Italy and Spain.

V shed 8 bases, J shed 1 base, and the junction held 6 bases outside the gene matches. Looked up from germline, CDR1 is WNHNN and CDR2 is SYGVQD (reference sequence). The CDR3 covers 14 residues. Authors' data handling: Using reference gene primer amplification, nucleated cell counts were estimated. Profiled with immunoSEQ multiplex PCR; TCRdb holds only in-frame clones, not every one. The V and J calls and the clone size are those of that table, but D and trimming were determined from the DNA. The table records about 140,000 clones, roughly nine tenths of them present only once. Seattle patient enrollment occurred during active infection, with longitudinal follow-up thereafter.

Sequencing was performed on peripheral blood. This clonotype was obtained from a human donor with COVID-19, enrolled during active disease. The donor label of this sample is uncertain. The chain uses TRBV10-1 and TRBJ2-3; 7 bases are a match to TRBD1. The CDR3 is CASQGQGGTDTQYF. CDR3 sequence (DNA): TGCGCCAGCCAAGGCCAGGGGGGCACAGATACGCAGTATTTT.